Each of the 14 T cell receptor beta chains below was sequenced from the same sample in a study of cytomegalovirus exposure and HLA in healthy donors. The primer mix had 60 Vbeta and 13 Jbeta primers. Data came from immunoSEQ multiplex PCR; TCRdb stores just in-frame clones and leaves some out. The sample lists 140,000 to 150,000 clones; 65% to 85% were seen once. Sequencing was performed on PBMCs. The receptors were sampled from a man in his thirties or forties in good health and CMV-seronegative.

V gene TRBV19 combines with J gene TRBJ1-4, with 8 positions matching TRBD1. This CDR3 has 16 residues. Germline V gives CDR1 LNHDA, CDR2 SQIVND (reference sequence). With 7 bases clipped from V and 8 bases from J, the junction kept 15 bases outside the gene matches. CDR3 region: CASTGTGASEGEKLFF. In DNA form, the CDR3 reads TGTGCCAGTACCGGGACAGGCGCCTCAGAGGGGGAAAAACTGTTTTTT.

The chain combines TRBV19 with TRBJ1-5; D gene unclear. There are 15 residues in the CDR3. Per the germline V gene, CDR1 is LNHDA and CDR2 is SQIVND (reference sequence). V was cut by 3 bases and J by 4 bases, with 13 bases left in between. CDR3 amino acids: CASSIPGTGNQPQHF. As DNA, the CDR3 is TGTGCCAGTAGTATTCCGGGAACGGGTAATCAGCCCCAGCATTTT.

The J gene is TRBJ1-1, the V gene TRBV6-1; no reliable D call. CDR3 size: 14 residues. Looked up from germline, CDR1 is MNHNS and CDR2 is SASEGT. V was cut by 5 bases and J by 10 bases, with 20 bases left in between. CDR3 bases: TGTGCCAGCAGTTCAACACAGATAATTGGAGGAGCTTTCTTT. Translation gives CASSSTQIIGGAFF.

The V gene is TRBV27, the J gene TRBJ1-4, with D possibly TRBD1 on 5 matching bases. This CDR3 region has 12 residues. Trimming shortened V by 5 bases and J by 8 bases, and 9 bases separated the two germline ends. Looked up from germline, CDR1 is MNHEY and CDR2 is SMNVEV (reference sequence). In DNA form, the CDR3 reads TGTGCCAGCAGTGCGGGGGGGGAAAAACTGTTTTTT. Translating it yields CASSAGGEKLFF.

The J gene is TRBJ2-7, the V gene TRBV5-1, with D possibly being TRBD1 (6 bases). V was shortened by 7 bases and J by 2 bases, with 16 bases between the two germline ends. Germline CDR1 and CDR2: SGHRS and YFSETQ. This CDR3 region has 14 residues. This chain's CDR3 is CASAQGGWAYEQYF. The CDR3 DNA reads as TGCGCCAGCGCACAAGGGGGTTGGGCCTACGAGCAGTACTTC.

This sequence joins TRBV4-1 and TRBJ2-1; 12 positions agree with TRBD2. The ends lost 0 bases at V and 1 base at J; junction bases unmatched: 7. From germline, CDR1 is MGHRA and CDR2 YSYEKL. The CDR3 is made up of 19 amino acids. The CDR3 is CASSQDHTSGRWSYNEQFF. For the CDR3, the DNA is TGCGCCAGCAGCCAAGATCACACTAGCGGGAGGTGGTCCTACAATGAGCAGTTCTTC.

The chain has TRBV30 and TRBJ1-4, with D possibly being TRBD1 (6 bases). Germline lookup yields CDR1 GTSNPN and CDR2 SVGIG (reference sequence). Trimming shortened V by 6 bases and J by 2 bases, and 10 bases separated the two germline ends. The CDR3 has 13 amino acids. CDR3 region: CACNRDTNEKLFF. CDR3 sequence (DNA): TGTGCCTGTAACAGGGACACTAATGAAAAACTGTTTTTT.

The rearrangement uses TRBV28 and TRBJ2-5; D perhaps matches TRBD2 (7 bases). Germline assignment: CDR1 MDHEN and CDR2 SYDVKM. Deletions cut 5 bases from V and 4 bases from J, with 17 bases between. This CDR3 contains 15 residues. CDR3 in DNA: TGTGCCAGCAGTGCAGGAGGGGGGGGCAGAGAGACCCAGTACTTC. It translates to CASSAGGGGRETQYF.

The chain carries TRBV2 and TRBJ2-1; possible D gene TRBD2, 5 bases. The germline CDR1 and CDR2 sequences are SNHLY and FYNNEI. V gave up 7 bases and J gave up 5 bases, with 9 bases separating them. The CDR3 length is 12 residues. CDR3 amino acids: CASIRTDNEQFF. CDR3 DNA: TGTGCCAGCATCCGGACTGACAATGAGCAGTTCTTC.

The V call is TRBV19, the J call TRBJ1-1, with TRBD1 matching 7 bases. With 3 bases clipped from V and 4 bases from J, the junction kept 5 bases outside the gene matches. Germline loops: CDR1 LNHDA, CDR2 SQIVND (reference sequence). The CDR3 consists of 14 residues. In DNA, the CDR3 is TGTGCCAGTAGTATCCCCCAGGGGGGCACTGAAGCTTTCTTT. This encodes CASSIPQGGTEAFF.

The rearrangement uses TRBV6-1 and TRBJ1-4; D not resolved. In germline, CDR1 is MNHNS, CDR2 SASEGT. The CDR3 is 12 residues long. Trimming stripped 3 bases from V and 8 bases from J, with 7 bases between. The chain's CDR3 is CASSEGTEKLFF. The CDR3 DNA is TGTGCCAGCAGTGAGGGCACCGAAAAACTGTTTTTT.

On this clone: This sample also contains other DNA sequences that code for the same CDR3. This chain connects TRBV28 to TRBJ2-5; D gene unclear. Germline CDR1 is MDHEN and CDR2 is SYDVKM. The V end lost 6 bases, the J end lost 2 bases, and 10 bases lay between the germline ends. This CDR3 contains 13 residues. The CDR3 DNA is TGTGCCAGCAGCCTCCTTTCTCAAGAGACCCAGTACTTC. Translating it yields CASSLLSQETQYF.

The V call is TRBV29-1, the J call TRBJ2-3; D may be TRBD1 (6 bases). This CDR3 is 18 amino acids long. Germline CDR1 is SQVTM and CDR2 is ANQGSEA. V gave up 7 bases and J gave up 2 bases, with 28 bases separating them. The CDR3 DNA reads as TGCAGCGGGGGGCTAGCCGCCAGCCTCACGCACTCCACAGATACGCAGTATTTT. It specifies CSGGLAASLTHSTDTQYF.

In this sample, this clone turned up a few times. The chain is built from TRBV2 and TRBJ1-4; 9 nucleotides match TRBD1. The germline V gene has CDR1 SNHLY and CDR2 FYNNEI. This CDR3 comprises 17 residues. Losses at the gene ends were 1 base for V and 7 bases for J; bases not matched to a gene: 10. CDR3 sequence reads: CASSEVKGTGRSEKLFF. In DNA, the CDR3 is TGTGCCAGCAGTGAAGTGAAAGGGACAGGGAGGAGTGAAAAACTGTTTTTT.